These 32 T cell receptor beta chains were all obtained from the same sample, sequenced in a study of low-dose radiotherapy and immunotherapy resistance in tumors. Time point given: after trial treatment. Treatment: LDRT plus nivolumab, ipilimumab, low-dose cyclophosphamide and aspirin (RACIN trial). TRAV- and TRBV-specific primers, spanning alpha and beta chains, primed first-strand cDNA. Amplification of TCRs used a constant-region primer and V-primer adapter for 20 PCR cycles. Via MiXCR, TCRdb re-called the reads, giving one row per CDR3 protein. Among about 100,000 distinct CDR3 sequences listed, less than 25% were seen once. The sample consisted of PBMCs, taken after low-dose radiotherapy plus immunotherapy. The receptors were sampled from a male donor with prostate cancer.

This clonotype was detected ten times or more. The genes are TRBV5-4 and TRBJ2-3, with a possible D match to TRBD2 (5 bases). V lost 2 bases and J lost 8, with 6 bases in between. The CDR3 totals 11 residues. Germline V gene data show CDR1 as SGHNT and CDR2 as YYREEE (reference sequence). Here the CDR3 DNA reads TGTGCCAGCAGCTTTGAGGGTACGCAGTATTTT. Translation gives CASSFEGTQYF.

This clonotype has at least ten counts. V gene TRBV15 combines with J gene TRBJ1-1; D not resolved. V was trimmed by 3 bases and J by 5 bases, leaving 16 bases between them. Germline V gene lookup returns CDR1 LNHNV and CDR2 YYDKDF (reference sequence). The CDR3 extends over 15 amino acids. CDR3: CATSRDGVRETEAFF. CDR3 bases: TGTGCCACCAGCAGGGACGGGGTACGGGAGACTGAAGCTTTCTTT. The variable domain in full, completed from reference TRBV15 and TRBJ1-1, reads DAMVIQNPRYQVTQFGKPVTLSCSQTLNHNVMYWYQQKSSQAPKLLFHYYDKDFNNEADTPDNFQSRRPNTSFCFLDIRSPGLGDTAMYLCATSRDGVRETEAFFGQGTRLTVV.

Many counts were recorded for this clonotype. The V and J genes are TRBV6-2 or TRBV6-3 and TRBJ2-1, with TRBD2 matching over 8 bases. The CDR3 extends over 13 amino acids. Per the germline V gene, CDR1 is MNHEY and CDR2 is SVGEGT. V shed 6 bases and J 6 bases; nucleotides not matched to a gene: 4. CDR3 sequence reads: CASSRSGANEQFF. CDR3 DNA sequence: TGTGCCAGCAGCCGTAGCGGGGCCAATGAGCAGTTCTTC.

This clonotype came up many times. This rearrangement joins TRBV27 to TRBJ2-5; 12 nucleotides agree with TRBD1. This CDR3 region has 17 residues. From germline, CDR1 is MNHEY and CDR2 SMNVEV (reference sequence). The junction had 13 bases not matched to a gene; V was cut back by 6 bases and J by 5 bases. CDR3 loop: CASRSGTGGMGRETQYF. CDR3 sequence (DNA): TGTGCCAGCAGATCTGGGACAGGGGGCATGGGGCGGGAGACCCAGTACTTC.

Ten or more counts support this clonotype. This rearrangement joins TRBV7-2 to TRBJ1-4, with D unresolved. CDR3 size: 12 residues. V lost 5 bases, J lost 8 bases, and 9 bases lay in between. The germline V gene encodes CDR1 SGHTA and CDR2 FQGNSA. The CDR3 is CASSREREKLFF. Here the CDR3 DNA reads TGTGCCAGCAGCAGAGAACGAGAAAAACTGTTTTTT. Filled out from reference TRBV7-2 and TRBJ1-4, the complete variable domain reads GAGVSQSPSNKVTEKGKDVELRCDPISGHTALYWYRQSLGQGLEFLIYFQGNSAPDKSGLPSDRFSAERTGGSVSTLTIQRTQQEDSAVYLCASSREREKLFFGSGTQLSVL.

This clonotype was seen many times. The chain employs TRBV6-1 and TRBJ1-1, with 8 nucleotides matching TRBD1. J gave up 1 base and V 4 bases, and 8 bases lay outside the gene matches. Germline assignment: CDR1 MNHNS and CDR2 SASEGT. CDR3 length: 16 amino acids. The CDR3 DNA reads TGTGCCAGCAGTGCTGAGACAGGGGAGGGGAACACTGAAGCTTTCTTT. Its protein is CASSAETGEGNTEAFF.

The chain links TRBV10-3 to TRBJ1-4; TRBD1 might be the D (6 bases). Germline V gene lookup returns CDR1 ENHRY and CDR2 SYGVKD. The CDR3 covers 15 residues. V lost 0 bases and J 6 bases, leaving 11 bases between the germline ends. CDR3 in amino acids: CAISESGGGDEKLFF. CDR3 nucleotides: TGTGCCATCAGTGAGTCAGGGGGTGGCGATGAAAAACTGTTTTTT.

This clonotype was counted ten times or more. CDR3 sequence reads: CASSSVSSSGNTIYF. As DNA, the CDR3 is TGTGCCAGCAGCTCCGTTTCTAGCTCTGGAAACACCATATATTTT. The chain has TRBV7-2 and TRBJ1-3; D gene uncertain. Germline CDR1 and CDR2: SGHTA and FQGNSA. The CDR3 totals 15 residues. Trimming cost V 4 bases and J 0 bases, with 10 bases left between them.

This clonotype was found once. This probably arose from a read error, given a far larger clone one base away. The V gene is TRBV14, the J gene TRBJ2-1, with D possibly matching TRBD1 (7 bases). The V gene's germline CDR1 is SGHDN and CDR2 FVKESK. The CDR3 consists of 15 residues. The CDR3 region has the DNA TGTGCCAGCAGCTCAGGGGGGACGATCGGCAATGAGCAGATCTTC. The encoded protein is CASSSGGTIGNEQIF.

This clonotype has at least ten counts. The rearrangement joins TRBV12-3 or TRBV12-4 to TRBJ2-7; D possibly corresponds to TRBD1 (5 bases). This CDR3 is 13 amino acids long. Trimming took 3 bases from V and 5 from J, leaving 11 bases between them. Here the CDR3 reads CASSLSGADEQYF. The CDR3 DNA reads TGTGCCAGCAGTTTGAGTGGGGCCGACGAGCAGTACTTC.

This clonotype was picked up many times. The rearrangement links TRBV11-2 to TRBJ2-2, with TRBD2 identical over 10 bases. The junction had 9 bases not matched to a gene; V was cut back by 6 bases and J by 2 bases. Germline CDR1 is SGHAT and CDR2 is FQNNGV. The length of the CDR3 is 17 residues. CDR3 sequence reads: CASSSSTSGANTGELFF. For the CDR3, the DNA is TGTGCCAGCAGTTCATCAACTAGCGGGGCAAACACCGGGGAGCTGTTTTTT.

Remarks on this clonotype: With a much larger clone just one base away, this may be a read error. The CDR3 region is CASSSTGSDSQYF. In nucleotides, the CDR3 is TGTGCCAGCAGCTCTACAGGGTCAGATTCGCAGTATTTT. The J gene is TRBJ2-3, the V gene TRBV7-2, with D maybe TRBD1 (6 bases). The CDR3 is made up of 13 amino acids. Germline assignment: CDR1 SGHTA and CDR2 FQGNSA.

About this clonotype: It is likely a read error: a sequence one base away is far more abundant. V and J are TRBV5-8 and TRBJ2-1, with 10 nucleotides matching TRBD2. Germline values: CDR1 SGHTS, CDR2 YDEGEE. Unmatched junction bases numbered 12, after V lost 3 bases and J lost 6 bases. The length of the CDR3 is 17 residues. CDR3 sequence (DNA): TGTGCCAGCAGCTCCCCGGGGACTAGCGTTTCTAGCAATGAGCAGTTCTTC. Its translation: CASSSPGTSVSSNEQFF.

This clonotype was observed many times. The chain carries TRBV3-1 and TRBJ2-1; D possibly matches TRBD1 or TRBD2 (5 bases each). Per the germline V gene, CDR1 is LGHDT and CDR2 is YNNKEL (reference sequence). V gave up 1 base and J gave up 7 bases, with 14 bases separating them. The CDR3 runs to 15 residues. The CDR3 DNA sequence: TGTGCCAGCAGCCAAGGCAGGGTTGGGGGAAATGAGCAGTTCTTC. Its translation is CASSQGRVGGNEQFF.

This sequence joins TRBV4-1 and TRBJ1-2; 9 nucleotides line up with TRBD1. V dropped 0 bases and J dropped 4; count of bases not matched to a gene: 6. CDR3 size: 16 residues. Germline loops: CDR1 MGHRA, CDR2 YSYEKL. The CDR3 DNA is TGCGCCAGCAGCCAAGAACGGACAGGGGCAGCCTATGGCTACACCTTC. It encodes CASSQERTGAAYGYTF.

This clonotype was counted ten times or more. This chain uses TRBV6-1 with TRBJ1-1, with D maybe TRBD1 (6 bases). There are 16 residues in the CDR3. The V end was cut by 3 bases, the J end by 6 bases, with 20 bases between. Per the germline V gene, CDR1 is MNHNS and CDR2 is SASEGT. CDR3 sequence (DNA): TGTGCCAGCAGTGATCAACCACAGGGTGGAGGGGCTGAAGCTTTCTTT. Translating it yields CASSDQPQGGGAEAFF.

This clonotype was observed at least ten times. The chain employs TRBV5-1 and TRBJ2-7; weak D call: TRBD1 (6 bases). There are 15 residues in the CDR3. Germline assignment: CDR1 SGHRS and CDR2 YFSETQ. The V end lost 4 bases, the J end lost 0 bases, and 14 bases lay between the germline ends. CDR3 loop: CASSVDRSSSYEQYF. Written as DNA, the CDR3 is TGCGCCAGCAGCGTCGACAGGTCGAGCTCCTACGAGCAGTACTTC.

V is TRBV5-6 and J is TRBJ2-7; D assignment may be TRBD1 or TRBD2 (6 bases each). Per the germline V gene, CDR1 is SGHDT and CDR2 is YYEEEE. The CDR3 spans 14 residues. The ends were cut back, 1 base at V and 6 bases at J, with 14 bases in the middle. The CDR3, as DNA: TGTGCCAGCAGCTTGCCCCGGGGGCGCCCCGAGCAGTACTTC. This codes for CASSLPRGRPEQYF.

The chain couples TRBV7-2 to TRBJ2-1, with 8 bases fitting TRBD1. The CDR3 runs 14 residues. J gave up 9 bases and V 6 bases, and 10 bases lay outside the gene matches. Germline CDR1 SGHTA, CDR2 FQGNSA. CDR3 bases: TGTGCCAGCAGTCCGGACAGGGAAGGGGGTGAGCAGTTCTTC. Translation: CASSPDREGGEQFF.

This clonotype was recorded only once. A read error may be the cause here, since a much bigger clone is one base away. The CDR3 spells CPSSGTEARETQYF. The CDR3, as DNA: TGCCCCAGCAGCGGTACAGAGGCGCGGGAGACCCAGTACTTC. The chain joins TRBV5-1 to TRBJ2-5; perhaps TRBD2 as D (5 bases). CDR1 and CDR2 from the germline V gene are SGHRS and YFSETQ. CDR3 size: 14 residues.

This clonotype was counted at least ten times. The rearrangement uses TRBV20-1 and TRBJ2-2; 8 nucleotides line up with TRBD1. The germline V gene has CDR1 DFQATT and CDR2 SNEGSKA (reference sequence). The V and J ends lost 3 bases and 7 bases, in that order; junction bases with no gene match: 7. This CDR3 has 14 amino acids. The CDR3 spells CSASADRGGGELFF. Here the CDR3 DNA reads TGCAGTGCTAGCGCCGACAGGGGTGGCGGGGAGCTGTTTTTT.

The chain is built from TRBV7-2 and TRBJ2-5; 8 bases map to TRBD2. The length of the CDR3 is 15 residues. Germline loops: CDR1 SGHTA, CDR2 FQGNSA. V trimming: 2 bases; J trimming: 7 bases; junction bases outside the gene matches: 9. The CDR3 here is CASSLLAGGGGTQYF. CDR3 DNA: TGTGCCAGCAGCTTACTGGCGGGGGGCGGGGGGACCCAGTACTTC.

The chain uses TRBV7-9 and TRBJ2-2, with D perhaps matching TRBD1 (6 bases). This CDR3 contains 12 residues. Germline CDR1 and CDR2: SEHNR and FQNEAQ (reference sequence). V was pared by 7 bases and J by 10 bases, with 13 bases between. CDR3 nucleotides: TGTGCCAGCACGACAGGACTCCAGGAGCTGTTTTTT. Protein sequence: CASTTGLQELFF.

This clonotype was seen a handful of times. The chain carries TRBV7-8 and TRBJ1-5; a weak D match, TRBD1 (5 bases). This CDR3 contains 17 residues. Germline V gene sequence: CDR1 SGHVS, CDR2 FQNEAQ. V was shortened by 4 bases and J by 0 bases, with 16 bases between the two germline ends. DNA of the CDR3: TGTGCCAGCAGCTCCACCCAGGGTCGGTATAGCAATCAGCCCCAGCATTTT. Protein sequence: CASSSTQGRYSNQPQHF.

This clonotype has at least ten counts. CDR3 region: CASSQIPSYEQYF. The CDR3 nucleotides are TGTGCCAGCAGCCAAATACCCTCCTACGAGCAGTACTTC. V is TRBV3-1 and J is TRBJ2-7; no firm D call. Germline values: CDR1 LGHDT, CDR2 YNNKEL (reference sequence). The V and J ends lost 2 bases and 0 bases respectively, with 5 bases between them. The length of the CDR3 is 13 residues.

In its sample, this clonotype was seen many times. The rearrangement links TRBV7-9 to TRBJ2-5; 14 bases line up with TRBD2. The germline V gene encodes CDR1 SEHNR and CDR2 FQNEAQ (reference sequence). The CDR3 totals 16 residues. The ends lost 4 bases at V and 2 bases at J; junction bases unmatched: 3. DNA of the CDR3: TGTGCCAGCAGCTCGGGACTAGCGGGGGTACAAGAGACCCAGTACTTC. Encoded protein: CASSSGLAGVQETQYF.

This chain joins TRBV5-1 and TRBJ2-6, with D tentatively TRBD2 (6 bases). The V gene lost 4 bases and the J gene lost 1 base, with 12 bases spanning the gap. CDR3 length: 16 amino acids. The germline V gene has CDR1 SGHRS and CDR2 YFSETQ. CDR3 DNA: TGCGCCAGCAGCCCCCAGGCGGGATCTGGGGCCAACGTCCTGACTTTC. Protein product: CASSPQAGSGANVLTF.

This clonotype was seen ten or more times. The rearrangement links TRBV5-1 to TRBJ2-1; D assignment may be TRBD1 or TRBD2 (5 bases each). CDR1 and CDR2 from the germline V gene are SGHRS and YFSETQ. The CDR3 sequence is 15 residues long. V dropped 2 bases and J dropped 2 bases, with 11 bases sitting between them. CDR3 residues: CASSFSGRTYNEQFF. CDR3 nucleotides: TGCGCCAGCAGCTTCTCGGGACGGACCTACAATGAGCAGTTCTTC.

The chain combines TRBV6-5 with TRBJ1-5, with D possibly matching TRBD1 (6 bases). The CDR3 consists of 16 residues. Trimming removed 6 bases at V and 5 bases at J, with 20 bases between. Germline-derived CDR1 and CDR2 are MNHEY and SVGAGI. The CDR3: CASRNTGLARDQPQHF. The CDR3 nucleotides are TGTGCCAGCAGAAACACAGGGTTGGCTCGGGATCAGCCCCAGCATTTT.

This clonotype appeared many times. This CDR3 reads CASSQRVRTSGGADTQYF. Here the CDR3 DNA reads TGTGCCAGCAGCCAACGCGTCCGGACTAGCGGGGGGGCAGATACGCAGTATTTT. This chain connects TRBV14 to TRBJ2-3, with 15 nucleotides matching TRBD2. Germline CDR1 reads SGHDN; CDR2 reads FVKESK. The CDR3 is 18 residues long. The V segment lost 2 bases and the J segment 4 bases; nucleotides outside the gene matches: 7.

This clonotype was recorded only once. This likely stems from a read error, as it lies one base from a far larger clone. The V gene is TRBV11-2, the J gene TRBJ2-4; a weak D match, TRBD1 (6 bases). The CDR3 runs 16 residues. Germline CDR1 and CDR2: SGHAT and FQNNGV. V lost 2 bases to trimming and J lost 13 bases, with 24 bases between them. CDR3 in amino acids: CASSLSLKGVVHEQYF. The DNA of the CDR3 is TGTGCCAGCAGCTTAAGCCTGAAGGGGGTGGTCCATGAGCAGTACTTC.

J is TRBJ2-2 and V is TRBV5-5; no clear D gene. The CDR3 has 16 residues. Trimming stripped 0 bases from V and 4 bases from J, with 13 bases between. The V gene's germline CDR1 is SGHKS and CDR2 YYEKEE (reference sequence). CDR3 sequence reads: CASSLDPRRPTGELFF. The CDR3 region has the DNA TGTGCCAGCAGCTTGGATCCCAGGCGGCCCACCGGGGAGCTGTTTTTT.